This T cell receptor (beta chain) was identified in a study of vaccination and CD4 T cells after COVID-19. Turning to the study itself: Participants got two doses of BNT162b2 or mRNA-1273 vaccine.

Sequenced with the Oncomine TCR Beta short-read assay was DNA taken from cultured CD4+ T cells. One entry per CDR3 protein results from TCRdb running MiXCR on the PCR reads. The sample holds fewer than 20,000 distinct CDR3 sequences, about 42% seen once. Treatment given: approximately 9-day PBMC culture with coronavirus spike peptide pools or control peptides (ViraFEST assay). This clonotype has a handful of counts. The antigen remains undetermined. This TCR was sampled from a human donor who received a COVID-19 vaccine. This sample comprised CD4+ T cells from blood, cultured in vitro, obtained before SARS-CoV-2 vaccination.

The CDR3 nucleotides read TGTGCCAGCAGCTTAGCGGGGGGATCCTACGAGCAGTACTTC. Translation: CASSLAGGSYEQYF. The gene calls are TRBV7-2 and TRBJ2-7; the D gene is possibly TRBD2 (6 bases). Trimming left V 0 bases short and J 1 base short, with 7 bases between. Germline CDR1 SGHTA, CDR2 FQGNSA. This CDR3 contains 14 residues.